The rows below give T cell receptor beta chains drawn from one sample of a study of molecular identifiers for immune sequencing clone quantification. TCRdb reprocessed the PCR reads with MiXCR, giving one entry per CDR3 protein. This sample has hundreds of thousands of distinct CDR3 sequences, with roughly 25% found just once. What was sequenced was naive CD8+ T cells from blood, with Jurkat cell RNA spiked in. The receptors come from a human donor in good health. Some libraries in this study had Jurkat cell RNA spiked in. CDR3s include the opening cysteine and the closing phenylalanine or tryptophan. The order of the fields is J gene, D gene, V gene, clone size, CDR3 protein, CDR3 DNA. A D gene is named only where the DNA matches it firmly. Where a row states a size, it is once, few, many or the class of an expanded clone; other rows omit it.

J: TRBJ2-7; D: NA; V: TRBV28; size: NA; CDR3: CASRDSASYEQYF; DNA: TGTGCCAGCAGAGACAGTGCTTCCTACGAGCAGTACTTC
J: TRBJ2-2; D: NA; V: TRBV4-2; size: many; CDR3: CASSQEYQMNTGELFF; DNA: TGTGCCAGCAGCCAAGAGTATCAGATGAACACCGGGGAGCTGTTTTTT
J: TRBJ1-3; D: NA; V: TRBV12-3/TRBV12-4; size: few; CDR3: CASSFWGFSGNTIYF; DNA: TGTGCCAGCAGTTTCTGGGGATTCTCTGGAAACACCATATATTTT
J: TRBJ1-1; D: NA; V: TRBV5-5; size: many; CDR3: CASSLDLGVGQNTEAFF; DNA: TGTGCCAGCAGCTTGGATTTGGGGGTTGGGCAGAACACTGAAGCTTTCTTT
J: TRBJ2-1; D: TRBD2; V: TRBV6-6; size: many; CDR3: CASRRTSGENNEQFF; DNA: TGTGCCAGCAGACGCACTAGCGGGGAGAACAATGAGCAGTTCTTC
J: TRBJ2-1; D: NA; V: TRBV4-2; size: few; CDR3: CASSQDFGSGNEQFF; DNA: TGTGCCAGCAGCCAAGATTTCGGTAGCGGCAATGAGCAGTTCTTC
J: TRBJ1-4; D: TRBD1; V: TRBV27; size: many; CDR3: CASSLTGGREKLFF; DNA: TGTGCCAGCAGTTTGACAGGGGGACGGGAAAAACTGTTTTTT
J: TRBJ2-7; D: TRBD1; V: TRBV11-1; size: NA; CDR3: CASIRDRGSNEQYF; DNA: TGTGCCTCCATAAGGGACAGGGGGTCCAACGAGCAGTACTTC
J: TRBJ2-7; D: TRBD2; V: TRBV13; size: few; CDR3: CASSPPGLTDEQYF; DNA: TGTGCCAGCAGCCCACCGGGACTAACCGACGAGCAGTACTTC
J: TRBJ2-7; D: NA; V: TRBV4-1; size: many; CDR3: CASSQDNPGTYEQYF; DNA: TGCGCCAGCAGCCAAGATAACCCAGGCACCTACGAGCAGTACTTC
J: TRBJ2-1; D: NA; V: TRBV7-3; size: NA; CDR3: CASSSPGNERFF; DNA: TGTGCCAGCAGCTCCCCGGGCAATGAGCGGTTCTTC
J: TRBJ1-1; D: NA; V: TRBV28; size: many; CDR3: CASSFGVVVSERNTEAFF; DNA: TGTGCCAGCAGTTTCGGGGTCGTCGTGAGCGAGAGGAACACTGAAGCTTTCTTT
J: TRBJ1-2; D: NA; V: TRBV28; size: few; CDR3: CASSSTYGYTF; DNA: TGTGCCAGCAGTTCAACCTATGGCTACACCTTC
J: TRBJ2-3; D: NA; V: TRBV4-1; size: many; CDR3: CASSQASGDTQYF; DNA: TGCGCCAGCAGCCAAGCGAGCGGCGATACGCAGTATTTT
J: TRBJ1-5; D: TRBD1; V: TRBV19; size: NA; CDR3: CASTTGVYQPQHF; DNA: TGTGCCAGCACGACAGGGGTTTATCAGCCCCAGCATTTT
J: TRBJ1-6; D: NA; V: TRBV10-3; size: few; CDR3: CAISEVDSYNSPLHF; DNA: TGTGCCATCAGTGAGGTCGACTCCTATAATTCACCCCTCCACTTT
J: TRBJ1-3; D: NA; V: TRBV7-2; size: many; CDR3: CASSSPPQGGNTIYF; DNA: TGTGCCAGCAGCTCGCCCCCACAAGGAGGAAACACCATATATTTT
J: TRBJ1-1; D: NA; V: TRBV5-5; size: few; CDR3: CASSARTQGGEAFF; DNA: TGTGCCAGCAGCGCCAGGACACAGGGAGGTGAAGCTTTCTTT
J: TRBJ1-2; D: NA; V: TRBV7-9; size: NA; CDR3: CASSSRQLRLNGYTF; DNA: TGTGCCAGCAGCTCCCGACAGTTGAGATTGAATGGCTACACCTTC
J: TRBJ2-1; D: TRBD2; V: TRBV9; size: few; CDR3: CASSVATAGGRLSEQFF; DNA: TGTGCCAGCAGCGTAGCTACGGCGGGGGGCCGGTTGAGTGAGCAGTTCTTC
J: TRBJ2-7; D: NA; V: TRBV19; size: many; CDR3: CASSSSGRGAYEQYF; DNA: TGTGCCAGTAGTTCATCGGGCAGGGGGGCCTACGAGCAGTACTTC
J: TRBJ2-1; D: TRBD1; V: TRBV5-6; size: few; CDR3: CASSLGVTGGMEQFF; DNA: TGTGCCAGCAGCTTGGGCGTGACAGGGGGCATGGAGCAGTTCTTC
J: TRBJ2-3; D: TRBD1; V: TRBV27; size: few; CDR3: CASSLMDRGNTDTQYF; DNA: TGTGCCAGCAGTTTAATGGACAGGGGTAACACAGATACGCAGTATTTT
J: TRBJ2-3; D: TRBD2; V: TRBV20-1; size: NA; CDR3: CSALEGWAGVLNTQYF; DNA: TGCAGTGCTCTCGAGGGCTGGGCGGGAGTATTGAATACGCAGTATTTT
J: TRBJ2-2; D: TRBD1; V: TRBV5-6; size: NA; CDR3: CASSFGTDSNTGELFF; DNA: TGTGCCAGCAGTTTCGGGACAGATTCGAACACCGGGGAGCTGTTTTTT
J: TRBJ2-7; D: TRBD2; V: TRBV27; size: NA; CDR3: CASSSYGLAGVEQYF; DNA: TGTGCCAGCAGTTCCTATGGACTAGCGGGAGTCGAGCAGTACTTC
J: TRBJ2-7; D: TRBD2; V: TRBV7-9; size: few; CDR3: CASSSRTSGYEQYF; DNA: TGTGCCAGCAGCTCACGGACTAGCGGCTACGAGCAGTACTTC
J: TRBJ2-7; D: NA; V: TRBV12-3/TRBV12-4; size: NA; CDR3: CASSLVGRFSYEQYF; DNA: TGTGCCAGCAGTTTAGTGGGGCGGTTCTCCTACGAGCAGTACTTC
J: TRBJ2-7; D: TRBD1; V: TRBV27; size: few; CDR3: CATGTGAYEQYF; DNA: TGTGCTACCGGGACAGGGGCCTACGAGCAGTACTTC
J: TRBJ2-1; D: NA; V: TRBV19; size: NA; CDR3: CASGQGYNEQFF; DNA: TGTGCCAGTGGTCAGGGGTACAATGAGCAGTTCTTC
J: TRBJ2-7; D: NA; V: TRBV15; size: NA; CDR3: CATSRDNRDYEQYF; DNA: TGTGCCACCAGCAGAGATAACAGGGACTACGAGCAGTACTTC
J: TRBJ2-1; D: NA; V: TRBV24-1; size: few; CDR3: CATSDLGVRGNEQFF; DNA: TGTGCCACCAGTGATTTAGGGGTACGAGGTAATGAGCAGTTCTTC
J: TRBJ2-3; D: NA; V: TRBV6-2/TRBV6-3; size: many; CDR3: CASSYFRVADTQYF; DNA: TGTGCCAGCAGTTACTTCAGGGTAGCAGATACGCAGTATTTT
J: TRBJ2-7; D: NA; V: TRBV20-1; size: NA; CDR3: CSAPAGGLSYEQYF; DNA: TGCAGTGCTCCGGCTGGCGGTTTATCCTACGAGCAGTACTTC
J: TRBJ2-1; D: TRBD1; V: TRBV11-2; size: NA; CDR3: CASSEGQGNYNEQFF; DNA: TGTGCCAGCAGCGAGGGACAGGGGAACTACAATGAGCAGTTCTTC
J: TRBJ1-5; D: TRBD1; V: TRBV27; size: NA; CDR3: CASGVGQSNQSQHF; DNA: TGTGCCAGCGGTGTGGGACAGAGCAATCAGTCCCAGCATTTT
J: TRBJ2-6; D: NA; V: TRBV19; size: NA; CDR3: CASSIGVSSGADVLTF; DNA: TGTGCCAGTAGTATAGGGGTTAGCTCTGGGGCCGACGTCCTGACTTTC
J: TRBJ1-1; D: NA; V: TRBV10-3; size: few; CDR3: CAIFDGNTEAFF; DNA: TGTGCCATTTTCGACGGGAACACTGAAGCTTTCTTT
J: TRBJ1-2; D: NA; V: TRBV27; size: NA; CDR3: CASSGGYGYTF; DNA: TGTGCCAGCTCCGGAGGCTATGGCTACACCTTC
J: TRBJ2-7; D: NA; V: TRBV27; size: NA; CDR3: CASSLHRDGEQYF; DNA: TGTGCCAGCAGTTTGCATCGGGACGGCGAGCAGTACTTC
J: TRBJ1-5; D: NA; V: TRBV5-6; size: many; CDR3: CASSPWGQPQHF; DNA: TGTGCCAGCAGCCCTTGGGGGCAGCCCCAGCATTTT
J: TRBJ2-3; D: NA; V: TRBV10-3; size: few; CDR3: CAISEVRSTDTQYF; DNA: TGTGCCATCAGTGAGGTCAGGAGCACAGATACGCAGTATTTT
J: TRBJ1-5; D: NA; V: TRBV19; size: few; CDR3: CASSIASHPWGQPQHF; DNA: TGTGCCAGTAGTATAGCCTCACATCCCTGGGGTCAGCCCCAGCATTTT
J: TRBJ2-5; D: NA; V: TRBV29-1; size: many; CDR3: CSVERIAETQYF; DNA: TGCAGCGTTGAGAGGATCGCGGAGACCCAGTACTTC
J: TRBJ1-1; D: NA; V: TRBV7-9; size: few; CDR3: CASSTTLNIENTEAFF; DNA: TGTGCCAGCAGCACGACACTGAACATAGAGAACACTGAAGCTTTCTTT
J: TRBJ2-7; D: NA; V: TRBV4-2; size: many; CDR3: CASSLEVGADSYEQYF; DNA: TGTGCCAGCAGCCTTGAAGTGGGGGCGGATTCCTACGAGCAGTACTTC
J: TRBJ1-5; D: NA; V: TRBV28; size: many; CDR3: CASQSDSLSNQPQHF; DNA: TGTGCCAGTCAATCGGACAGCCTTAGCAATCAGCCCCAGCATTTT
J: TRBJ1-1; D: NA; V: TRBV7-9; size: few; CDR3: CASSLVLGASEAFF; DNA: TGTGCCAGCAGCTTAGTTCTGGGGGCAAGTGAAGCTTTCTTT
J: TRBJ2-2; D: NA; V: TRBV7-9; size: many; CDR3: CASSLARGMNSGELFF; DNA: TGTGCCAGCAGCTTAGCGAGGGGGATGAACTCCGGGGAGCTGTTTTTT
J: TRBJ2-7; D: NA; V: TRBV20-1; size: few; CDR3: CSARDYPETYEQYF; DNA: TGCAGTGCTAGGGACTACCCTGAGACTTACGAGCAGTACTTC
J: TRBJ1-1; D: NA; V: TRBV7-8; size: few; CDR3: CASRSLRLRGRQGTEAFF; DNA: TGTGCCAGCAGGTCACTAAGGCTCCGGGGACGTCAGGGCACTGAAGCTTTCTTT
J: TRBJ2-3; D: NA; V: TRBV27; size: once; CDR3: CASSLMGGEGDTQYF; DNA: TGTGCCAGCAGTTTAATGGGGGGCGAGGGCGATACGCAGTATTTT
J: TRBJ1-5; D: NA; V: TRBV7-9; size: NA; CDR3: CASSGGSGGQPQHF; DNA: TGTGCCAGCAGCGGGGGGTCTGGGGGTCAGCCCCAGCATTTT